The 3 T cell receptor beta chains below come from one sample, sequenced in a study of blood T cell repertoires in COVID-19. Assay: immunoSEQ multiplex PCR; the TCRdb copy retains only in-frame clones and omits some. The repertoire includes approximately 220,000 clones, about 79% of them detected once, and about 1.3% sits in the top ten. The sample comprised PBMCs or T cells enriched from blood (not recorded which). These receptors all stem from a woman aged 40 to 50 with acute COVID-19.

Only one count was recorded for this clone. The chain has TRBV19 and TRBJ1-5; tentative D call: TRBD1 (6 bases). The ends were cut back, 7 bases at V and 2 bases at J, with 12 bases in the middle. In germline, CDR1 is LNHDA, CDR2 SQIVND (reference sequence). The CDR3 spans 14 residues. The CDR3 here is CASNGGGRNQPQHF. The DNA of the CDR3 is TGTGCCAGTAATGGGGGGGGCCGCAATCAGCCCCAGCATTTT.

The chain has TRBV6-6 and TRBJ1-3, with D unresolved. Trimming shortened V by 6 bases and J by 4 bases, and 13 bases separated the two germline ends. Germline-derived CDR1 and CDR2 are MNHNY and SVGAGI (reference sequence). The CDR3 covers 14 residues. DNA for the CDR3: TGTGCCAGCAGGTTAGAGGACTCCGGAAACACCATATATTTT. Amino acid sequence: CASRLEDSGNTIYF.

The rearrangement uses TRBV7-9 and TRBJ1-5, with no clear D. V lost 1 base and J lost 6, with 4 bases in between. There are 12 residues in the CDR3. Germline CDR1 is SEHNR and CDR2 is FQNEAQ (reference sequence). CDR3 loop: CASSLGSQPQHF. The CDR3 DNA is TGTGCCAGCAGCTTAGGGAGTCAGCCCCAGCATTTT.